Shown below are 26 T cell receptor beta chains from a single sample sequenced in a study of T cell repertoires in cytomegalovirus infection. TCRdb re-analysed the reads in MiXCR, keeping a single row per CDR3 protein. The sample records about 340,000 distinct CDR3 sequences, about 27% being singletons. These TCRs' antigens remain unknown. The sequences come from cultured PBMCs, collected from culture after CMV antigen stimulation. The origin of the receptors is a human donor in good health (CMV status not recorded). Some clones in this sample may be carry-over from other donors' samples.

The DNA for the CDR3 is TGTGCCAGCAGCCTGGGACAGTTAGAGACCCAGTACTTC. Amino acid sequence: CASSLGQLETQYF. The chain recombines TRBV7-2 with TRBJ2-5; TRBD1 matches at 7 bases. V trimming: 5 bases; J trimming: 4 bases; junction bases outside the gene matches: 4. The CDR3 has 13 amino acids. Germline loops: CDR1 SGHTA, CDR2 FQGNSA.

This clonotype was seen a few times. The CDR3 loop is CASRGTSGGPDTGELFF. In nucleotides, the CDR3 is TGTGCCAGCAGGGGGACTAGCGGGGGGCCGGACACCGGGGAGCTGTTTTTT. The chain joins TRBV6-6 to TRBJ2-2; 15 positions agree with TRBD2. V shed 6 bases and J 3 bases; nucleotides not matched to a gene: 5. CDR1 is MNHNY and CDR2 is SVGAGI in the germline V gene (reference sequence). This CDR3 spans 17 amino acids.

This CDR3 reads CASSPSRTGWTEAFF. Here the CDR3 DNA reads TGTGCCAGCTCACCCTCCAGGACAGGGTGGACTGAAGCTTTCTTT. V gene TRBV18 combines with J gene TRBJ1-1, with 8 bases lining up with TRBD1. Germline CDR1 KGHSH, CDR2 LQKENI. The junction had 8 bases not matched to a gene; V was cut back by 3 bases and J by 5 bases. This CDR3 region has 15 residues. The entire variable domain, with the rest obtained from reference TRBV18 and TRBJ1-1, is as follows: NAGVMQNPRHLVRRRGQEARLRCSPMKGHSHVYWYRQLPEEGLKFMVYLQKENIIDESGMPKERFSAEFPKEGPSILRIQQVVRGDSAAYFCASSPSRTGWTEAFFGQGTRLTVV.

The chain is built from TRBV10-3 and TRBJ2-5; 9 nucleotides line up with TRBD1. The CDR3 length is 16 residues. The V and J ends lost 4 bases and 3 bases, in that order; junction bases with no gene match: 9. Germline-derived CDR1 and CDR2 are ENHRY and SYGVKD. The CDR3 region has the DNA TGTGCCATCAGTGGGGGGACAGGGTTCCCCGAAGAGACCCAGTACTTC. It specifies CAISGGTGFPEETQYF.

This chain joins TRBV6-6 and TRBJ2-3; the match to TRBD2 covers 12 bases. Trimming removed 5 bases from V and 4 bases from J; junction bases left unmatched: 7. CDR1 is MNHNY and CDR2 is SVGAGI in the germline V gene (reference sequence). The CDR3 consists of 16 residues. The CDR3, as DNA: TGTGCCAGCAGTCTCTCGACTAGCGGGAGCTCAGATACGCAGTATTTT. It encodes CASSLSTSGSSDTQYF.

This clonotype has just a few counts. The chain combines TRBV20-1 with TRBJ2-7, with 7 bases lining up with TRBD1. Germline V lookup: CDR1 DFQATT, CDR2 SNEGSKA (reference sequence). The CDR3 consists of 14 residues. V lost 1 base and J lost 2; bases outside the gene matches: 5. The CDR3 region has the DNA TGCAGTGCTAGAGTCCGAGACAGGGCCTACGAGCAGTACTTC. Amino acid sequence: CSARVRDRAYEQYF.

The CDR3 here is CASRGNDNEQFF. Here the CDR3 DNA reads TGTGCCAGTAGGGGGAACGACAATGAGCAGTTCTTC. This sequence joins TRBV2 and TRBJ2-1; a possible D gene is TRBD1 (6 bases). CDR3 size: 12 residues. The germline V gene has CDR1 SNHLY and CDR2 FYNNEI. V lost 9 bases, J lost 5 bases, and 11 bases lay in between.

The V call is TRBV2, the J call TRBJ1-5; no clear D. Germline V gene sequence: CDR1 SNHLY, CDR2 FYNNEI. Trimming shortened V by 6 bases and J by 1 base, and 16 bases separated the two germline ends. The CDR3 sequence is 16 residues long. DNA of the CDR3: TGTGCCAGCAGCCCCCGTAGCATAGTGAGCAATCAGCCCCAGCATTTT. It yields the protein CASSPRSIVSNQPQHF.

This clonotype was counted a few times. The gene calls are TRBV9 and TRBJ1-1; D unresolved. Germline-derived CDR1 and CDR2 are SGDLS and YYNGEE. The ends were cut back, 0 bases at V and 1 base at J, with 4 bases in the middle. This CDR3 contains 13 residues. CDR3 coding DNA: TGTGCCAGCAGCGTAGCTGGGAACACTGAAGCTTTCTTT. Residues: CASSVAGNTEAFF.

This rearrangement joins TRBV27 to TRBJ2-5, with a possible D match to TRBD2 (7 bases). Germline assignment: CDR1 MNHEY and CDR2 SMNVEV (reference sequence). The CDR3 is 12 amino acids. Between the trimmed V and J ends, which lost 8 bases and 5 bases, there was a span of 12 bases. In DNA, the CDR3 is TGTGCCAGCTGGCGGGGGCGGGAGACCCAGTACTTC. Translating it yields CASWRGRETQYF.

This clonotype was observed a few times. The chain uses TRBV7-6 and TRBJ2-2; 7 bases are a match to TRBD2. Germline V CDR1 and CDR2: SGHVS, FNYEAQ. V was clipped by 4 bases and J by 4 bases; unmatched bases: 9. The CDR3 runs 16 residues. Written as DNA, the CDR3 is TGTGCCAGCAGCTACAACGGGGGGACGAGCACCGGGGAGCTGTTTTTT. Translated, it gives CASSYNGGTSTGELFF.

The chain carries TRBV15 and TRBJ1-1, with D possibly TRBD1 on 5 matching bases. Germline-derived CDR1 and CDR2 are LNHNV and YYDKDF (reference sequence). V lost 9 bases and J 3 bases, leaving 11 bases between the germline ends. The CDR3 length is 12 residues. The CDR3 DNA follows: TGTGCCACTTCAGGGTTGGACACTGAAGCTTTCTTT. As protein: CATSGLDTEAFF. Full variable domain (missing parts from reference TRBV15 and TRBJ1-1): DAMVIQNPRYQVTQFGKPVTLSCSQTLNHNVMYWYQQKSSQAPKLLFHYYDKDFNNEADTPDNFQSRRPNTSFCFLDIRSPGLGDTAMYLCATSGLDTEAFFGQGTRLTVV.

V usage is TRBV20-1 and J usage is TRBJ1-2, with a possible D match to TRBD1 (5 bases). The ends were cut back, 5 bases at V and 6 bases at J, with 19 bases in the middle. The CDR3 length is 14 residues. The germline gives CDR1 DFQATT, CDR2 SNEGSKA (reference sequence). CDR3 in amino acids: CSALAGTTEDGYTF. The CDR3 nucleotides are TGCAGTGCTTTGGCCGGAACGACAGAGGATGGCTACACCTTC.

This rearrangement joins TRBV6-8 to TRBJ2-3, with 8 bases fitting TRBD2. Germline assignment: CDR1 MNHGY and CDR2 SAAAGT. V shed 5 bases and J 6 bases; nucleotides not matched to a gene: 4. This CDR3 is built from 13 residues. Here the CDR3 DNA reads TGTGCCAGCAGTGCGCAGCGGGGGGATACGCAGTATTTT. Its protein is CASSAQRGDTQYF.

The chain has TRBV5-6 and TRBJ2-3; 15 bases map to TRBD2. There are 16 residues in the CDR3. With V trimmed by 1 base and J by 6 bases, 3 bases remained unmatched. Germline V gene lookup returns CDR1 SGHDT and CDR2 YYEEEE. In nucleotides, the CDR3 is TGTGCCAGCAGCTTGAGGACTAGCGGGGGGGTGGATACGCAGTATTTT. This encodes CASSLRTSGGVDTQYF.

In the case of this clonotype: At one boundary the junction diverges from the germline segment, which might be a read error. The V and J genes are TRBV7-6 and TRBJ2-5; D could derive from TRBD1 or TRBD2 (5 bases each). The germline gives CDR1 SGHVS, CDR2 FNYEAQ. This CDR3 has 14 residues. In DNA, the CDR3 is TGTGCTAGCAGCTCGACCGGGACCGCTTCATATCAGTACTTC. This sequence encodes CASSSTGTASYQYF.

The chain combines TRBV12-3 or TRBV12-4 with TRBJ1-6; 7 nucleotides agree with TRBD1. The V segment lost 3 bases and the J segment 6 bases; nucleotides outside the gene matches: 8. The CDR3 sequence is 16 residues long. CDR3 nucleotide sequence: TGTGCCAGCAGTTTCGGAACAGGGGTGGTTAATTCACCCCTCCACTTT. It codes for CASSFGTGVVNSPLHF.

The rearrangement joins TRBV19 to TRBJ1-5, with unresolved D. Germline CDR1 and CDR2: LNHDA and SQIVND (reference sequence). Trimming cost V 7 bases and J 5 bases, with 18 bases left between them. This CDR3 comprises 15 residues. CDR3 coding DNA: TGTGCCAGTACGCTCTCCCAGTCACTCTATCAGCCCCAGCATTTT. This encodes CASTLSQSLYQPQHF.

The rearrangement uses TRBV12-3 or TRBV12-4 and TRBJ2-5; possible D gene TRBD1, 6 bases. This CDR3 is built from 15 residues. V was cut by 0 bases and J by 1 base, with 9 bases left in between. The CDR3 bases are TGTGCCAGCAGTTTAGCGCGACAGGTCCAAGAGACCCAGTACTTC. As protein: CASSLARQVQETQYF.

The rearrangement uses TRBV7-8 and TRBJ1-6, with TRBD1 matching 8 bases. Germline values: CDR1 SGHVS, CDR2 FQNEAQ. Losses at the gene ends were 5 bases for V and 6 bases for J; bases not matched to a gene: 9. The CDR3 has 16 residues. CDR3 nucleotides: TGTGCCAGCAGCCAACAGGGGGTCCCCCTTAATTCACCCCTCCACTTT. Its translation: CASSQQGVPLNSPLHF.

The V and J genes are TRBV19 and TRBJ2-3; TRBD1 or TRBD2 may be the D gene (5 bases each). The CDR3 consists of 15 residues. Germline loops: CDR1 LNHDA, CDR2 SQIVND (reference sequence). V was cut by 1 base and J by 2 bases, with 10 bases left in between. For the CDR3, the DNA is TGTGCCAGTAGTATAGGGGACGGATCCACAGATACGCAGTATTTT. It specifies CASSIGDGSTDTQYF.

This clonotype was observed a few times. The chain links TRBV30 to TRBJ2-7; no clear D. CDR1 and CDR2 from the germline V gene are GTSNPN and SVGIG (reference sequence). The CDR3 consists of 15 residues. Trimming removed 2 bases at V and 0 bases at J, with 14 bases between. The CDR3 protein is CAWSLSAASSYEQYF. The DNA for the CDR3 is TGTGCCTGGAGTCTATCGGCAGCTAGCTCCTACGAGCAGTACTTC.

The genes are TRBV29-1 and TRBJ1-5; 10 positions agree with TRBD1. J was trimmed by 5 bases and V by 4 bases; bases with no gene match: 2. The CDR3 loop spans 13 amino acids. Germline V lookup: CDR1 SQVTM, CDR2 ANQGSEA. The CDR3 loop is CSVGDRGDQPQHF. CDR3 nucleotide sequence: TGCAGCGTTGGGGACAGGGGAGATCAGCCCCAGCATTTT.

This rearrangement joins TRBV6-5 to TRBJ1-5; TRBD1 might be the D (6 bases). The CDR3 is made up of 14 amino acids. Trimming cost V 6 bases and J 5 bases, with 14 bases left between them. Germline CDR1 reads MNHEY; CDR2 reads SVGAGI. The CDR3 spells CASSSRGGHQPQHF. In DNA form, the CDR3 reads TGTGCCAGCAGCTCTCGGGGGGGGCATCAGCCCCAGCATTTT.

The chain has TRBV7-9 and TRBJ1-1; 7 nucleotides line up with TRBD1. V gave up 1 base and J gave up 5 bases; unmatched junction bases: 4. Germline V gene lookup returns CDR1 SEHNR and CDR2 FQNEAQ (reference sequence). This CDR3 has 14 residues. The CDR3: CASSLETGVTEAFF. CDR3 nucleotides: TGTGCCAGCAGCTTAGAAACAGGGGTAACTGAAGCTTTCTTT.

In this sample, this clonotype turned up many times. The chain couples TRBV12-3 or TRBV12-4 to TRBJ2-6, with 9 bases lining up with TRBD1. Losses at the gene ends were 3 bases for V and 2 bases for J; bases not matched to a gene: 5. This CDR3 has 17 residues. The CDR3 here is CASSFRDRATGANVLTF. CDR3 DNA: TGTGCCAGCAGTTTCCGGGACAGGGCCACTGGGGCCAACGTCCTGACTTTC.